Listed below are T cell receptor beta chains from one sample, sequenced in a study of blood T cells in healthy people across ages. TCRdb itself ran the 5' RACE reads through MiXCR, one entry per CDR3 protein. The data contain some 1,000,000 distinct CDR3 sequences, 25% of them seen just once; the ten biggest clones take up around 0.75%. This sample also appeared in a second study, on T cells of mothers and their children.

Source material: blood. These receptor sequences come from a girl aged 2 to 9 in good health. Both conserved end residues are part of each CDR3. Each record gives: J gene, D gene, clone size, V gene, CDR3 DNA, CDR3 protein. A D gene is named only where the DNA matches it firmly. Expanded clones get a size class; other rows say once, few or many, or leave the size out.

j_gene: TRBJ2-1
d_gene: TRBD1
abundance: -
v_gene: TRBV5-1
CDR3nt: TGCGCCAGCGGGCAGGGGGCGCGAAATGAGCAGTTCTTC
CDR3aa: CASGQGARNEQFF

j_gene: TRBJ2-1
d_gene: TRBD2
abundance: few
v_gene: TRBV11-2
CDR3nt: TGTGCCAGCAGCCTAGCGGGAGGGCCCAGCGATGAGCAGTTCTTC
CDR3aa: CASSLAGGPSDEQFF

j_gene: TRBJ2-5
d_gene: -
abundance: few
v_gene: TRBV6-6
CDR3nt: TGTGCCAGCAGTTACTCGATGACAGACCAAGAGACCCAGTACTTC
CDR3aa: CASSYSMTDQETQYF

j_gene: TRBJ2-3
d_gene: TRBD2
abundance: -
v_gene: TRBV4-3
CDR3nt: TGCGCCAGCAGCCAAGATCACGGGGGGGCTATGACAGATACGCAGTATTTT
CDR3aa: CASSQDHGGAMTDTQYF

j_gene: TRBJ1-5
d_gene: -
abundance: -
v_gene: TRBV29-1
CDR3nt: TGCAGCGTTGTGGTGTCAGCCCGCAATCAGCCCCAGCATTTT
CDR3aa: CSVVVSARNQPQHF

j_gene: TRBJ2-5
d_gene: TRBD2
abundance: few
v_gene: TRBV7-2
CDR3nt: TGTGCCAGCAGCTTAGTGGGGGGGTCAGAGACCCAGTATTTC
CDR3aa: CASSLVGGSETQYF

j_gene: TRBJ2-7
d_gene: TRBD1
abundance: few
v_gene: TRBV9
CDR3nt: TGTGCCAGCAGCCCCCGGGACAGATTCGGCGAGCAGTACTTC
CDR3aa: CASSPRDRFGEQYF

j_gene: TRBJ1-5
d_gene: -
abundance: -
v_gene: TRBV28
CDR3nt: TGTGCCAGCAAACCCGACAATCAGCCCCAGCATTTT
CDR3aa: CASKPDNQPQHF

j_gene: TRBJ1-2
d_gene: TRBD1
abundance: -
v_gene: TRBV4-3
CDR3nt: TGCGCCAGCAGCCGAGCAGGGGGATTTCCCTATGGCTACACCTTC
CDR3aa: CASSRAGGFPYGYTF

j_gene: TRBJ1-2
d_gene: -
abundance: -
v_gene: TRBV24-1
CDR3nt: TGTGCCACCAGTGATAAGGGCGTACCCTATGGCTACACCTTC
CDR3aa: CATSDKGVPYGYTF

j_gene: TRBJ1-1
d_gene: -
abundance: few
v_gene: TRBV6-2/TRBV6-3
CDR3nt: TGTGCCAGCAGTTACGGCAATGAAACTTTCTTT
CDR3aa: CASSYGNETFF

j_gene: TRBJ2-5
d_gene: -
abundance: few
v_gene: TRBV29-1
CDR3nt: TGCAGCGTTGTGTCTAGCACGGAGACCCAGTACTTC
CDR3aa: CSVVSSTETQYF

j_gene: TRBJ2-2
d_gene: TRBD1
abundance: few
v_gene: TRBV29-1
CDR3nt: TGCAGCGTGACAGGGGAGACCGGGGAGCTGTTTTTT
CDR3aa: CSVTGETGELFF

j_gene: TRBJ2-1
d_gene: TRBD2
abundance: -
v_gene: TRBV29-1
CDR3nt: TGCAGCGTTGAAGATCCCCCCTTAGCGGGGGGGCCTGATGAGCAGTTCTTC
CDR3aa: CSVEDPPLAGGPDEQFF

j_gene: TRBJ2-2
d_gene: TRBD1
abundance: -
v_gene: TRBV5-5
CDR3nt: TGTGCCAGCAGCTTGTTGGGGACAGGGACTTACACCGGGGAGCTGTTTTTT
CDR3aa: CASSLLGTGTYTGELFF

j_gene: TRBJ1-6
d_gene: -
abundance: few
v_gene: TRBV19
CDR3nt: TGTGCCAGTAGTATTAGGGACGATATTTCACCCCTCCACTTT
CDR3aa: CASSIRDDISPLHF

j_gene: TRBJ1-6
d_gene: TRBD1
abundance: -
v_gene: TRBV12-3/TRBV12-4
CDR3nt: TGTGCCAGCAGGGCAGACAGGGGACTATCACCCCTCCACTTT
CDR3aa: CASRADRGLSPLHF

j_gene: TRBJ1-1
d_gene: -
abundance: -
v_gene: TRBV11-2
CDR3nt: TGTGCCAGCAGCTCCTCCAGGGGCAGTGAAGCTTTCTTT
CDR3aa: CASSSSRGSEAFF

j_gene: TRBJ1-1
d_gene: -
abundance: few
v_gene: TRBV10-3
CDR3nt: TGTGCCACCCAACTCGGCACTGAAGCTTTCTTT
CDR3aa: CATQLGTEAFF

j_gene: TRBJ2-7
d_gene: -
abundance: -
v_gene: TRBV9
CDR3nt: TGTGCCAGCAGTTCGGGGGGCCATTCCTACGAGCAGTACTTC
CDR3aa: CASSSGGHSYEQYF

j_gene: TRBJ2-2
d_gene: TRBD2
abundance: few
v_gene: TRBV7-2
CDR3nt: TGTGCCAGCAGCCACAGGACTAGCGGGAGGGGCAGCGGGGAGCTGTTTTTT
CDR3aa: CASSHRTSGRGSGELFF

j_gene: TRBJ2-7
d_gene: -
abundance: -
v_gene: TRBV14
CDR3nt: TGTGCCAGCAGCCAAGTGGGTGAGGGGCGCCCCTACGAGCAGTACTTC
CDR3aa: CASSQVGEGRPYEQYF

j_gene: TRBJ1-5
d_gene: -
abundance: few
v_gene: TRBV3-1
CDR3nt: TGTGCCAGCAGCCAGGCAGGGATAAGCAATCAGCCCCAGCATTTT
CDR3aa: CASSQAGISNQPQHF

j_gene: TRBJ1-2
d_gene: -
abundance: -
v_gene: TRBV14
CDR3nt: TGTGCCAGCAGCCAAGATCCCCGCTGGGGTGGTGGCTACACCTTC
CDR3aa: CASSQDPRWGGGYTF

j_gene: TRBJ2-7
d_gene: -
abundance: few
v_gene: TRBV6-5
CDR3nt: TGTGCCAGCAGTACAACGACAGACTCCTACGAGCAGTACTTC
CDR3aa: CASSTTTDSYEQYF

j_gene: TRBJ2-1
d_gene: -
abundance: few
v_gene: TRBV9
CDR3nt: TGTGCCAGCAGCGTAGCCAGGGGCAATTGGAATGAGCAGTTCTTC
CDR3aa: CASSVARGNWNEQFF

j_gene: TRBJ2-5
d_gene: -
abundance: few
v_gene: TRBV12-3/TRBV12-4
CDR3nt: TGTGCCAGCAGCTGGTCCGGTGGAACTAAGACCCAGTACTTC
CDR3aa: CASSWSGGTKTQYF

j_gene: TRBJ1-1
d_gene: -
abundance: few
v_gene: TRBV6-6
CDR3nt: TGTGCCAGCAGACCACCGGGTGTGAACACTGAAGCTTTCTTT
CDR3aa: CASRPPGVNTEAFF

j_gene: TRBJ1-4
d_gene: -
abundance: few
v_gene: TRBV9
CDR3nt: TGTGCCAGCAGCACTGAGAAGGAGGGTAATGAAAAACTGTTTTTT
CDR3aa: CASSTEKEGNEKLFF

j_gene: TRBJ2-1
d_gene: -
abundance: -
v_gene: TRBV4-2
CDR3nt: TGTGCCAGCAGCTTAACAGTTTCAGATGAGCAGTTCTTC
CDR3aa: CASSLTVSDEQFF

j_gene: TRBJ2-6
d_gene: TRBD2
abundance: few
v_gene: TRBV5-6
CDR3nt: TGTGCCAGCAGCTTCCTTAGCGGGGCGGCATCTGGGGCCAACGTCCTGACTTTC
CDR3aa: CASSFLSGAASGANVLTF

j_gene: TRBJ2-1
d_gene: -
abundance: -
v_gene: TRBV7-2
CDR3nt: TGTGCCAGCAGCTTACGGCCGGGGGTCTTCGATGAGCAGTTCTTC
CDR3aa: CASSLRPGVFDEQFF

j_gene: TRBJ2-3
d_gene: -
abundance: -
v_gene: TRBV20-1
CDR3nt: TGCAGTGCTCCTAGAGACTTCCCGGGGGATACGCAGTATTTT
CDR3aa: CSAPRDFPGDTQYF

j_gene: TRBJ2-1
d_gene: TRBD2
abundance: -
v_gene: TRBV4-2
CDR3nt: TGTGCCAGCAGCCAGCCTGAAGCTAGCGGAACTCATGAGCAGTTCTTC
CDR3aa: CASSQPEASGTHEQFF

j_gene: TRBJ2-2
d_gene: -
abundance: -
v_gene: TRBV24-1
CDR3nt: TGTGCCACCAGTGAAACCGGGGAGCTGTTTTTT
CDR3aa: CATSETGELFF

j_gene: TRBJ1-2
d_gene: -
abundance: few
v_gene: TRBV12-3/TRBV12-4
CDR3nt: TGTGCCAGCAGTTCGGGGAGTAGCGGCTATGGCTACACCTTC
CDR3aa: CASSSGSSGYGYTF

j_gene: TRBJ2-5
d_gene: TRBD1
abundance: -
v_gene: TRBV7-2
CDR3nt: TGTGCCAGCAGCTTAGAAGGGGGCAAGGGAGAGACCCAGTACTTC
CDR3aa: CASSLEGGKGETQYF

j_gene: TRBJ2-7
d_gene: -
abundance: -
v_gene: TRBV27
CDR3nt: TGTGCCAGCAGGATAGACGGCTATAGCTCCTACGAGCAGTACTTC
CDR3aa: CASRIDGYSSYEQYF

j_gene: TRBJ2-7
d_gene: -
abundance: once
v_gene: TRBV7-9
CDR3nt: TGTGCCAGCAGCCTCGTTCCATTTACCTCCGGGACCTACGAGCAGTACTTC
CDR3aa: CASSLVPFTSGTYEQYF

j_gene: TRBJ2-1
d_gene: -
abundance: -
v_gene: TRBV7-8
CDR3nt: TGTGCCAGCAGCTCACAGGGATATGATGAGCAGTTCTTC
CDR3aa: CASSSQGYDEQFF

j_gene: TRBJ1-1
d_gene: TRBD1
abundance: -
v_gene: TRBV6-5
CDR3nt: TGTGCCAGCCTTTCGGGGACAGGGGGCCTTGAAGCTTTCTTT
CDR3aa: CASLSGTGGLEAFF